This passage covers 12 T cell receptor beta chains from one sample sequenced in a study of T cell clonality in common variable immunodeficiency. These receptors' targets are unknown. Clones were sequenced by immunoSEQ multiplex PCR, and TCRdb holds only the in-frame ones, with some missing. The sample has 25,000 to 30,000 clones, none seen only once. The study, taken as a whole, reports: In common variable immunodeficiency, TCR beta chains reportedly carried fewer deletions and N-nucleotide insertions.

Material for sequencing was peripheral blood mononuclear cells. These receptors all come from a human donor with common variable immunodeficiency.

This clone appeared many times. The read comes to an end 3 residues before the CDR3 does, leaving the germline J gene to fill in the end. The chain uses TRBV20-1 and TRBJ2-2; 7 positions match TRBD2. J gave up 4 bases and V 7 bases, and 0 bases lay outside the gene matches. The CDR3 extends over 11 amino acids. Germline V CDR1 and CDR2: DFQATT, SNEGSKA (reference sequence). The CDR3 DNA, read in part, is TGCAGTGTAGCGGGCACCGGGGAG. This encodes CSVAGTGE. The whole CDR3 sequence reads CSVAGTGELFF.

Comment on this clone: Read sequence stops 3 residues before the CDR3 end, and the germline J gene provides the missing end. This chain joins TRBV7-2 and TRBJ2-4, with no clear D. CDR1 and CDR2 (germline): SGHTA, FQGNSA. V was trimmed by 2 bases and J by 0 bases, leaving 8 bases between them. The CDR3 has 15 amino acids. The sequenced part of the CDR3 DNA is TGTGCCAGCAGCTTAAGGGTGAGAGCCAAAAACATT. This encodes CASSLRVRAKNI. The whole CDR3 reads CASSLRVRAKNIQYF.

The sample holds many counts of this clone. The read ends 3 residues shy of where the CDR3 ends; the end is completed using the germline J gene. J is TRBJ2-1 and V is TRBV20-1; D is uncertain. The CDR3 is 11 amino acids. Germline V gene sequence: CDR1 DFQATT, CDR2 SNEGSKA (reference sequence). V was pared by 7 bases and J by 7 bases, with 11 bases between. The sequenced CDR3 bases are TGCAGTGGGCTCCTCTTAAATGAG. It specifies CSGLLLNE. The entire CDR3 is CSGLLLNEQFF.

This clone was seen ten or more times. The read stops 3 residues short of the end of the CDR3; the missing end is completed from the germline J gene. The J gene is TRBJ2-7, the V gene TRBV29-1, with 7 bases identical to TRBD1. Germline V gene data show CDR1 as SQVTM and CDR2 as ANQGSEA. J lost 6 bases, V lost 6 bases, and 14 bases had no gene match. This CDR3 comprises 14 residues. CDR3 sequence reads: CSVRTGDRGTEQYF. CDR3 bases read: TGCAGCGTACGGACAGGCGATCGAGGGACCGAG.

This clone was counted only a few times. The read terminates 3 residues ahead of where the CDR3 ends, so the germline J gene completes it. This chain connects TRBV7-2 to TRBJ1-3; D gene ambiguous. The length of the CDR3 is 14 residues. Germline V gene sequence: CDR1 SGHTA, CDR2 FQGNSA. V was clipped by 5 bases and J by 7 bases, with 15 bases between them. The CDR3 loop is CASSPGGVGNTIYF. The covered CDR3 bases are TGTGCCAGCAGCCCGGGCGGGGTTGGTAACACC.

This clone was detected only a few times. The read ends 3 residues before the CDR3 terminus; that terminus is restored from the germline J gene. V is TRBV20-1 and J is TRBJ2-7; 12 bases are shared with TRBD2. J gave up 3 bases and V 6 bases, and 9 bases lay outside the gene matches. This CDR3 comprises 15 residues. Germline CDR1 is DFQATT and CDR2 is SNEGSKA (reference sequence). Incomplete CDR3 DNA: TGCAGTGCCACGACTAGCGGGAGCCCTATCTACGAG. It translates to CSATTSGSPIYE. The entire CDR3 sequence reads CSATTSGSPIYEQYF.

This clone was observed many times. The read ends 3 residues before the CDR3 terminus; that terminus is restored from the germline J gene. This rearrangement joins TRBV10-3 to TRBJ2-6, with D unresolved. This CDR3 is built from 16 residues. The germline V gene has CDR1 ENHRY and CDR2 SYGVKD. V dropped 4 bases and J dropped 0 bases, with 10 bases sitting between them. Here the CDR3 reads CAISGQVFSGANVLTF. The part of the CDR3 DNA that was read is TGTGCCATCAGTGGTCAGGTGTTCTCTGGGGCCAACGTC.

This clone was detected many times. The read gets to within 3 residues of the CDR3 end, and the germline J gene fills in the rest. The chain employs TRBV25-1 and TRBJ1-2; TRBD1 matches 8 bases. The CDR3 sequence is 11 residues long. CDR1 is MGHDK, CDR2 SYGVNS, per germline. The J segment lost 5 bases and the V segment lost 8 bases, leaving 1 base of the junction unmatched. CDR3 region: CASGTGYGYTF. The CDR3 bases that were read are TGTGCCAGCGGGACAGGTTATGGC.

In this sample, this clone turned up a few times. The CDR3 extends 3 residues past the end of the read, so its final part is completed from the germline J gene. This chain links TRBV30 with TRBJ2-7; 10 bases are a match to TRBD2. CDR3 length: 14 residues. Germline V lookup: CDR1 GTSNPN, CDR2 SVGIG (reference sequence). Trimming cost V 2 bases and J 5 bases; bases outside gene matches: 6. The CDR3 sequence is CAWSKAGGPHEQYF. Incomplete CDR3 DNA: TGTGCCTGGAGTAAAGCGGGAGGGCCCCACGAG.

About this clone: The germline gene is not matched at one end of the junction; a read error may be the cause. Coverage ceases 3 residues before the CDR3 finishes, and the germline J gene fills in the end. V and J are TRBV2 and TRBJ2-5; D gene ambiguous. In germline, CDR1 is SNHLY, CDR2 FYNNEI. The CDR3 loop spans 13 amino acids. The DNA read from the CDR3 is TGTGCCAGCAGCGCTTCCCTCCAAGGGACC. It translates to CASSASLQGT. The full-length CDR3 reads as CASSASLQGTQYF.

Regarding this clone: The DNA ends 3 residues before the CDR3 does, and the rest of the CDR3 is filled in from the germline J gene. The chain combines TRBV30 with TRBJ1-5, with a tentative D call TRBD1 (6 bases). The germline CDR1 and CDR2 sequences are GTSNPN and SVGIG (reference sequence). Deletions cut 4 bases from V and 3 bases from J, with 10 bases between. The CDR3 is made up of 13 amino acids. The CDR3: CAWKTGSNQPQHF. The part of the CDR3 DNA that was read is TGTGCCTGGAAAACAGGGTCCAATCAGCCC.

The table lists this clone with a few counts. Read coverage stops 3 residues before the CDR3 terminus; the germline J gene supplies the remainder. This chain uses TRBV2 with TRBJ2-7, with 7 bases matching TRBD1. The CDR3 consists of 13 residues. Germline CDR1 SNHLY, CDR2 FYNNEI. V shed 5 bases, J shed 4 bases, and the junction held 5 bases outside the gene matches. The CDR3 bases that were read are TGTGCCAGCAGTCCGACAGGGACGTACGAG. This translates into CASSPTGTYE. The entire CDR3 is CASSPTGTYEQYF.